The 12 T cell receptor beta chains below come from one sample, sequenced in a study of T cells in Graves' hyperthyroidism and ophthalmopathy. There were TCR beta CDR3 regions amplified from RNA transcripts. The HTBI primer set drove a first-round RT-PCR of the TCR CDR3. One entry per CDR3 protein results from TCRdb running MiXCR on the multiplex PCR reads. The data show some 700,000 distinct CDR3 sequences, with 15% to 20% seen just once and 15% to 17% held by the top ten. The sample taken for sequencing was blood. The receptors stem from a man aged 50 to 59 with Graves' hyperthyroidism.

The J gene is TRBJ2-5, the V gene TRBV6-2 or TRBV6-3; 7 positions agree with TRBD2. The CDR3 spans 17 residues. Germline CDR1 MNHEY, CDR2 SVGEGT. V shed 5 bases, J shed 0 bases, and the junction held 12 bases outside the gene matches. CDR3 region: CASSTGLPTLYQETQYF. CDR3 DNA: TGTGCCAGCAGTACGGGACTACCTACCCTGTACCAAGAGACCCAGTACTTC.

This chain uses TRBV27 with TRBJ2-6; a possible D gene is TRBD2 (5 bases). In germline, CDR1 is MNHEY, CDR2 SMNVEV (reference sequence). V lost 7 bases and J 2 bases, leaving 9 bases between the germline ends. This CDR3 contains 14 residues. The CDR3 loop is CASKLEAGANVLTF. CDR3 DNA sequence: TGTGCCAGCAAACTGGAGGCTGGGGCCAACGTCCTGACTTTC.

The table lists this clonotype with many counts. The chain has TRBV7-2 and TRBJ1-2; D gene unclear. The germline V gene encodes CDR1 SGHTA and CDR2 FQGNSA. Trimming took 5 bases from V and 2 from J, leaving 9 bases between them. The CDR3 is 13 residues long. CDR3 bases: TGTGCCAGCAGCGCCAACGTCAACTATGGCTACACCTTC. As protein: CASSANVNYGYTF.

The chain couples TRBV20-1 to TRBJ2-7; 13 bases match TRBD2. The CDR3 is 16 residues long. The V gene's germline CDR1 is DFQATT and CDR2 SNEGSKA (reference sequence). V lost 3 bases, J lost 0 bases, and 5 bases stayed unmatched. Here the CDR3 reads CSASQLAGGYSYEQYF. The CDR3 nucleotides read TGCAGTGCTAGTCAACTAGCGGGAGGGTACTCCTACGAGCAGTACTTC.

This clonotype has only a few counts. The chain uses TRBV19 and TRBJ2-7; TRBD1 aligns across 7 bases. The CDR3 contains 15 residues. The V and J ends lost 4 bases and 0 bases, in that order; junction bases with no gene match: 6. Germline CDR1 and CDR2: LNHDA and SQIVND (reference sequence). The CDR3 coding sequence is TGTGCCAGTAGTAAAGGGACAGTCTACTCCTACGAGCAGTACTTC. Translating it yields CASSKGTVYSYEQYF. The variable domain in full, completed from reference TRBV19 and TRBJ2-7, reads DGGITQSPKYLFRKEGQNVTLSCEQNLNHDAMYWYRQDPGQGLRLIYYSQIVNDFQKGDIAEGYSVSREKKESFPLTVTSAQKNPTAFYLCASSKGTVYSYEQYFGPGTRLTVT.

This clonotype was observed many times. The genes are TRBV28 and TRBJ2-7, with 7 bases lining up with TRBD1. Germline values: CDR1 MDHEN, CDR2 SYDVKM. The CDR3 extends over 13 amino acids. Trimming took 6 bases from V and 2 from J; bases not matched to a gene: 4. The CDR3 nucleotides are TGTGCCAGCAGGGACAGGAGTGCCTACGAGCAGTACTTC. Translated, it gives CASRDRSAYEQYF.

A note on this clonotype: An end of the junction does not agree with germline; a read error may underlie this. The rearrangement links TRBV13 to TRBJ2-1, with D perhaps given as TRBD1 or TRBD2 (5 bases each). Germline V CDR1 and CDR2: PRHDT, FYEKMQ (reference sequence). The CDR3 runs to 16 residues. In nucleotides, the CDR3 is TGTGCCAGCAGCTTCAGGACAAACCCTAGCTACAATGAGCGGTTCTTC. Translated, it gives CASSFRTNPSYNERFF.

The chain uses TRBV3-1 and TRBJ1-4; no clear D. The CDR3 is 14 amino acids. CDR1 LGHDT and CDR2 YNNKEL come from the germline V gene (reference sequence). V lost 2 bases and J lost 8, with 12 bases in between. CDR3 in DNA: TGTGCCAGCAGCCAACTACACTCGGGGGAAAAACTGTTTTTT. It encodes CASSQLHSGEKLFF. The whole variable domain, filled in from reference TRBV3-1 and TRBJ1-4, reads DTAVSQTPKYLVTQMGNDKSIKCEQNLGHDTMYWYKQDSKKFLKIMFSYNNKELIINETVPNRFSPKSPDKAHLNLHINSLELGDSAVYFCASSQLHSGEKLFFGSGTQLSVL.

The chain carries TRBV6-2 or TRBV6-3 and TRBJ1-5; D is unresolved. CDR1 and CDR2 from the germline V gene are MNHEY and SVGEGT. There are 14 residues in the CDR3. Trimming left V 6 bases short and J 0 bases short, with 9 bases between. CDR3 in DNA: TGTGCCAGCAGGAGAGATTATAGCAATCAGCCCCAGCATTTT. Translation: CASRRDYSNQPQHF.

Ten or more counts support this clonotype. This rearrangement joins TRBV28 to TRBJ2-7; the D is unclear. The CDR3 is 13 residues long. Trimming left V 4 bases short and J 0 bases short, with 7 bases between. Germline V lookup: CDR1 MDHEN, CDR2 SYDVKM. The CDR3 sequence: CASSYGISYEQYF. CDR3 bases: TGTGCCAGCAGTTATGGGATCTCCTACGAGCAGTACTTC.

The rearrangement uses TRBV3-1 and TRBJ2-7; 9 nucleotides align to TRBD2. CDR3 length: 15 residues. Looked up from germline, CDR1 is LGHDT and CDR2 is YNNKEL (reference sequence). V lost 1 base and J lost 5; bases outside the gene matches: 6. The CDR3 DNA reads as TGTGCCAGCAGCCAAGGACTAGCGGCAACCAACGAGCAGTACTTC. Encoded protein: CASSQGLAATNEQYF.

The chain combines TRBV15 with TRBJ2-1, with a weak D call TRBD2 (6 bases). V was trimmed by 5 bases and J by 0 bases, leaving 8 bases between them. Germline V gene lookup returns CDR1 LNHNV and CDR2 YYDKDF (reference sequence). The CDR3 is 14 amino acids. The chain's CDR3 is CATSAGNSYNEQFF. CDR3 nucleotides: TGTGCCACCAGCGCGGGAAACTCCTACAATGAGCAGTTCTTC. The whole variable domain, remainder taken from reference TRBV15 and TRBJ2-1, is DAMVIQNPRYQVTQFGKPVTLSCSQTLNHNVMYWYQQKSSQAPKLLFHYYDKDFNNEADTPDNFQSRRPNTSFCFLDIRSPGLGDTAMYLCATSAGNSYNEQFFGPGTRLTVL.